The 29 T cell receptor beta chains reported below all come from one sample, sequenced in a study of cytomegalovirus exposure and HLA in healthy donors. The PCR made use of 60 Vbeta and 13 Jbeta primers. TCRdb's table, derived via immunoSEQ multiplex PCR, lists solely in-frame clones and lacks some. The repertoire has some 110,000 clones, approximately 66% of them found once; the top ten carry about 8.1%. Material for sequencing was PBMCs. These receptor sequences come from a woman aged 40 to 49 in good health and CMV-seropositive.

CDR3 amino acids: CASSSSGGAAPYEQYF. The DNA for the CDR3 is TGCGCCAGCAGTTCCTCGGGGGGCGCGGCCCCCTACGAGCAGTACTTC. The chain employs TRBV5-1 and TRBJ2-7; tentative D call: TRBD2 (7 bases). CDR3 length equals 16 residues. Per the germline V gene, CDR1 is SGHRS and CDR2 is YFSETQ. V was shortened by 5 bases and J by 2 bases, with 20 bases between the two germline ends.

V and J are TRBV6-1 and TRBJ1-2; D remains ambiguous. The CDR3 is 13 amino acids. Trimming shortened V by 6 bases and J by 8 bases, and 16 bases separated the two germline ends. Germline V gene sequence: CDR1 MNHNS, CDR2 SASEGT. The CDR3 nucleotides are TGTGCCAGCAGATTCTCTGATGGCCGCGGCTACACCTTC. As protein: CASRFSDGRGYTF.

This clone was found a few times. V is TRBV7-6 and J is TRBJ1-4, with D maybe TRBD1 (6 bases). Trimming took 5 bases from V and 4 from J, leaving 17 bases between them. The CDR3 length is 16 residues. Looked up from germline, CDR1 is SGHVS and CDR2 is FNYEAQ. CDR3 sequence (DNA): TGTGCCAGCAGCCCAGACCAGGGGTTAGGTAATGAAAAACTGTTTTTT. This gives the protein CASSPDQGLGNEKLFF.

V is TRBV19 and J is TRBJ1-2; D is perhaps TRBD1 (5 bases). Germline V gives CDR1 LNHDA, CDR2 SQIVND (reference sequence). This CDR3 contains 14 residues. V lost 3 bases to trimming and J lost 2 bases, with 10 bases between them. In nucleotides, the CDR3 is TGTGCCAGTAGTATCCAAGACAGCAACTATGGCTACACCTTC. Amino acids: CASSIQDSNYGYTF.

This chain uses TRBV11-3 with TRBJ2-7; 9 positions match TRBD2. Germline V gene lookup returns CDR1 SGHNT and CDR2 YENEEA. The CDR3 sequence is 15 residues long. With 5 bases clipped from V and 2 bases from J, the junction kept 7 bases outside the gene matches. CDR3 DNA: TGTGCCAGCAGCCTGCGGGGGGGCCTCCCCTACGAGCAGTACTTC. Translation: CASSLRGGLPYEQYF.

This clone turned up a few times. The chain carries TRBV5-1 and TRBJ2-3; 11 bases map to TRBD1. Trimming removed 4 bases from V and 3 bases from J; junction bases left unmatched: 10. The germline V gene has CDR1 SGHRS and CDR2 YFSETQ. This CDR3 is built from 17 residues. The CDR3 loop is CASSVTGTGGGTDTQYF. DNA for the CDR3: TGCGCCAGCAGCGTAACCGGGACAGGGGGAGGGACAGATACGCAGTATTTT. The whole variable domain, remainder taken from reference TRBV5-1 and TRBJ2-3, is KAGVTQTPRYLIKTRGQQVTLSCSPISGHRSVSWYQQTPGQGLQFLFEYFSETQRNKGNFPGRFSGRQFSNSRSEMNVSTLELGDSALYLCASSVTGTGGGTDTQYFGPGTRLTVL.

This chain connects TRBV10-2 to TRBJ2-1; 14 bases are shared with TRBD2. The CDR3 has 16 residues. The junction had 7 bases not matched to a gene; V was cut back by 4 bases and J by 8 bases. Germline loops: CDR1 WSHSY, CDR2 SAAADI. The CDR3: CASSGGLAGVEDEQFF. The CDR3 bases are TGCGCCAGCAGTGGGGGACTAGCGGGAGTGGAGGATGAGCAGTTCTTC.

This clone was found once. The genes are TRBV9 and TRBJ2-1, with D possibly TRBD2 on 6 matching bases. The V and J ends lost 2 bases and 5 bases respectively, with 14 bases between them. Per germline, CDR1 SGDLS and CDR2 YYNGEE. The CDR3 is made up of 15 amino acids. CDR3 protein: CASSVWEDYDNEQFF. CDR3 sequence (DNA): TGTGCCAGCAGCGTTTGGGAGGACTATGACAATGAGCAGTTCTTC.

The V call is TRBV11-3, the J call TRBJ1-1, with 7 bases fitting TRBD1. Germline lookup yields CDR1 SGHNT and CDR2 YENEEA. This CDR3 spans 15 amino acids. The ends lost 1 base at V and 2 bases at J; junction bases unmatched: 4. The CDR3 here is CASSLVAGGNTEAFF. The CDR3 coding sequence is TGTGCCAGCAGCTTAGTGGCAGGGGGAAACACTGAAGCTTTCTTT.

The gene calls are TRBV5-1 and TRBJ2-2; perhaps TRBD1 as D (5 bases). Germline CDR1 reads SGHRS; CDR2 reads YFSETQ. This CDR3 contains 15 residues. V was shortened by 4 bases and J by 2 bases, with 12 bases between the two germline ends. CDR3 bases: TGCGCCAGCAGCCCAGCCCAGGGCAACACCGGGGAGCTGTTTTTT. It codes for CASSPAQGNTGELFF.

The gene calls are TRBV2 and TRBJ2-2, with D perhaps matching TRBD2 (6 bases). V was clipped by 10 bases and J by 6 bases, with 18 bases between them. There are 14 residues in the CDR3. CDR1 and CDR2 (germline): SNHLY, FYNNEI. In nucleotides, the CDR3 is TGTGCCACCAAAACGGGGGAGTCAGCCGGGGAGCTGTTTTTT. Amino acids: CATKTGESAGELFF. The full variable domain, with the rest looked up from reference TRBV2 and TRBJ2-2, is EPEVTQTPSHQVTQMGQEVILRCVPISNHLYFYWYRQILGQKVEFLVSFYNNEISEKSEIFDDQFSVERPDGSNFTLKIRSTKLEDSAMYFCATKTGESAGELFFGEGSRLTVL.

On this clone: Germline and junction disagree at one end, which may indicate a read error. The J gene is TRBJ2-1, the V gene TRBV7-7, with 8 bases matching TRBD2. CDR3 length: 18 amino acids. Germline loops: CDR1 SSHAT, CDR2 FNYEAQ (reference sequence). Here the CDR3 reads CASSPTIMGAGVGNEQFF. Written as DNA, the CDR3 is TGTGCTAGCAGCCCTACGATAATGGGAGCGGGAGTGGGCAATGAGCAGTTCTTC.

The V gene is TRBV7-8, the J gene TRBJ1-1; D remains ambiguous. The germline V gene encodes CDR1 SGHVS and CDR2 FQNEAQ. Trimming took off 4 bases at V and 8 bases at J, with 20 bases between the two ends. The CDR3 consists of 15 residues. The CDR3 loop is CASSYQDVTGLEAFF. CDR3 nucleotide sequence: TGTGCCAGCAGCTACCAGGATGTGACGGGATTGGAAGCTTTCTTT.

As concerns this clone: The junction departs from the called germline gene at one end, perhaps through a read error. This chain joins TRBV6-5 and TRBJ1-2; 7 bases map to TRBD1. CDR3 size: 14 residues. CDR1 and CDR2 from the germline V gene are MNHEY and SVGAGI. In nucleotides, the CDR3 is TGTGCCAGCAGTTTCTTGGACAGGAACTATGGCTACCCCTTC. Amino acids: CASSFLDRNYGYPF.

Here the CDR3 DNA reads TGTGCCAGCAATGACCTGGGGCAGAACGTAAAGACCCAGTACTTC. This gives the protein CASNDLGQNVKTQYF. The chain links TRBV11-2 to TRBJ2-5; D is possibly TRBD1 (5 bases). CDR3 size: 15 residues. Germline-derived CDR1 and CDR2 are SGHAT and FQNNGV. V lost 7 bases, J lost 6 bases, and 21 bases lay in between. Full variable domain (rest looked up from reference TRBV11-2 and TRBJ2-5): EAGVAQSPRYKIIEKRQSVAFWCNPISGHATLYWYQQILGQGPKLLIQFQNNGVVDDSQLPKDRFSAERLKGVDSTLKIQPAKLEDSAVYLCASNDLGQNVKTQYFGPGTRLLVL.

The V and J genes are TRBV29-1 and TRBJ1-1, with 7 nucleotides matching TRBD1. V shed 7 bases, J shed 4 bases, and the junction held 9 bases outside the gene matches. Germline values: CDR1 SQVTM, CDR2 ANQGSEA. The CDR3 has 13 amino acids. The CDR3 reads CSATRQGRTEAFF. CDR3 bases: TGCAGCGCCACAAGACAGGGCCGCACTGAAGCTTTCTTT.

The chain recombines TRBV7-9 with TRBJ1-2, with D possibly being TRBD1 (5 bases). This CDR3 comprises 14 residues. The germline V gene has CDR1 SEHNR and CDR2 FQNEAQ (reference sequence). V lost 5 bases and J 5 bases, leaving 15 bases between the germline ends. The CDR3 loop is CASSPLGEWYGYTF. The CDR3 DNA is TGTGCCAGCAGCCCGCTAGGGGAATGGTATGGCTACACCTTC.

This clone was seen a few times. The gene calls are TRBV5-1 and TRBJ2-5; a weak D match, TRBD1 (6 bases). The CDR3 is 16 residues long. Between the trimmed V and J ends, which lost 1 base and 2 bases, there was a span of 15 bases. Germline CDR1 and CDR2: SGHRS and YFSETQ. The CDR3 spells CASSLLQGMGQETQYF. The CDR3 nucleotides read TGCGCCAGCAGCTTGTTGCAGGGGATGGGACAAGAGACCCAGTACTTC.

The rearrangement uses TRBV10-2 and TRBJ2-7; TRBD1 matches 9 bases. This CDR3 is 14 amino acids long. Germline assignment: CDR1 WSHSY and CDR2 SAAADI. V was pared by 4 bases and J by 4 bases, with 5 bases of the junction left unmatched. This chain's CDR3 is CASSGGQGKYEQYF. DNA for the CDR3: TGCGCCAGCAGTGGAGGACAGGGGAAGTACGAGCAGTACTTC.

V and J are TRBV29-1 and TRBJ2-2; 7 bases are shared with TRBD1. The CDR3 has 14 amino acids. V shed 6 bases, J shed 0 bases, and the junction held 4 bases outside the gene matches. Germline V gene sequence: CDR1 SQVTM, CDR2 ANQGSEA. CDR3 DNA: TGCAGCGTCGCGACAGGGTCGAACACCGGGGAGCTGTTTTTT. It codes for CSVATGSNTGELFF.

The chain employs TRBV29-1 and TRBJ2-1; 14 bases agree with TRBD2. From germline, CDR1 is SQVTM and CDR2 ANQGSEA. Trimming cost V 2 bases and J 7 bases; bases outside gene matches: 13. CDR3 length: 18 amino acids. DNA for the CDR3: TGCAGCGTTGAATGGGTGGGACTAGCGGGAGTTGGTTGGAATGAGCAGTTCTTC. It is translated as CSVEWVGLAGVGWNEQFF.

As concerns this clone: Within the sample, other DNA sequences also encode this same CDR3. This rearrangement joins TRBV5-1 to TRBJ1-1; a weak D match, TRBD1 (5 bases). CDR3 length: 17 residues. Germline CDR1 and CDR2: SGHRS and YFSETQ. V lost 0 bases, J lost 5 bases, and 20 bases lay in between. This CDR3 is CASSLGSGSPLRTEAFF. The DNA of the CDR3 is TGCGCCAGCAGCTTGGGGTCAGGGTCGCCCCTGAGGACTGAAGCTTTCTTT. Full variable domain (missing parts from reference TRBV5-1 and TRBJ1-1): KAGVTQTPRYLIKTRGQQVTLSCSPISGHRSVSWYQQTPGQGLQFLFEYFSETQRNKGNFPGRFSGRQFSNSRSEMNVSTLELGDSALYLCASSLGSGSPLRTEAFFGQGTRLTVV.

CDR3 loop: CASSGGTASGNTIYF. The CDR3 DNA reads as TGTGCCAGCAGTGGCGGTACGGCCTCTGGAAACACCATATATTTT. The chain is built from TRBV6-1 and TRBJ1-3; no clear D gene. The CDR3 is 15 amino acids. With 4 bases removed from V and 0 bases from J, the gap between germline ends came to 10 bases. Germline V gene data show CDR1 as MNHNS and CDR2 as SASEGT.

The chain uses TRBV29-1 and TRBJ2-5; either TRBD1 or TRBD2 may fit D (5 bases each). The J call could be wrong; TRBJ2-7 is a better fit for the DNA end. Germline CDR1 and CDR2: SQVTM and ANQGSEA. The CDR3 consists of 13 residues. The CDR3 protein is CSAAPRGGYEQYF. The DNA for the CDR3 is TGCAGCGCCGCCCCCCGTGGGGGCTACGAGCAGTACTTC.

The genes are TRBV6-1 and TRBJ2-1, with 11 nucleotides matching TRBD2. The V gene's germline CDR1 is MNHNS and CDR2 SASEGT. V was pared by 6 bases and J by 9 bases, with 10 bases of the junction left unmatched. The CDR3 is 15 amino acids. For the CDR3, the DNA is TGTGCCAGCAGGACAACTAGCGGGGGAGGGGGTGAGCAGTTCTTC. It yields the protein CASRTTSGGGGEQFF.

V usage is TRBV7-8 and J usage is TRBJ2-2, with TRBD2 as a possible D gene (6 bases). The CDR3 covers 15 residues. Germline CDR1 is SGHVS and CDR2 is FQNEAQ. V lost 5 bases to trimming and J lost 0 bases, with 10 bases between them. The CDR3 is CASSRGLANTGELFF. The CDR3 DNA sequence: TGTGCCAGCAGCAGGGGACTCGCGAACACCGGGGAGCTGTTTTTT.

V and J are TRBV4-2 and TRBJ1-6; TRBD1 agrees at 8 bases. In germline, CDR1 is LGHNA, CDR2 YNFKEQ. The CDR3 is made up of 16 amino acids. J was trimmed by 10 bases and V by 1 base; bases with no gene match: 9. The CDR3 region is CASSQAGQVEESPLHF. The DNA for the CDR3 is TGTGCCAGCAGCCAAGCGGGACAGGTTGAGGAGTCACCCCTCCACTTT.

V usage is TRBV14 and J usage is TRBJ2-3, with 8 bases fitting TRBD1. V dropped 0 bases and J dropped 2; count of bases not matched to a gene: 10. Germline CDR1 is SGHDN and CDR2 is FVKESK. The CDR3 sequence is 18 residues long. In DNA form, the CDR3 reads TGTGCCAGCAGCCAAGATAGGGACAGGAGGACCATCACAGATACGCAGTATTTT. Protein: CASSQDRDRRTITDTQYF.

This chain uses TRBV11-2 with TRBJ2-5, with unresolved D. CDR1 and CDR2 from the germline V gene are SGHAT and FQNNGV. Deletions cut 3 bases from V and 3 bases from J, with 11 bases between. The CDR3 consists of 14 residues. The CDR3 DNA reads as TGTGCCAGCAGCTTGCAAAGTCAGAAAGAGACCCAGTACTTC. Translation: CASSLQSQKETQYF. The full variable domain, its missing parts supplied by reference TRBV11-2 and TRBJ2-5, is EAGVAQSPRYKIIEKRQSVAFWCNPISGHATLYWYQQILGQGPKLLIQFQNNGVVDDSQLPKDRFSAERLKGVDSTLKIQPAKLEDSAVYLCASSLQSQKETQYFGPGTRLLVL.